This T cell receptor beta chain was captured by sequencing in a study of post-analysis software for immune sequencing data. Findings and limits, study-wide: In patients, TRBV5-6, TRBV5-1 and TRBV20-1 belonged to roughly 5 TRBV segments found more frequently than in controls. People with multiple sclerosis had a significantly lower normalized Chao1 diversity than controls did.

To note about this clonotype: The antigen remains unidentified.

TCR beta cDNA libraries had unique molecular identifiers. With about 0.95 to 10 million T cells as the source, 500,000 to 650,000 cDNA molecules resulted. Via MiXCR, TCRdb re-called the PCR reads, giving one row per CDR3 protein. The table shows about 820,000 distinct CDR3 sequences, with approximately 53% occurring only once. V lost 8 bases to trimming and J lost 0 bases, with 17 bases between them. The CDR3 spans 15 residues. The germline V gene encodes CDR1 MNHEY and CDR2 SMNVEV (reference sequence). V is TRBV27 and J is TRBJ2-7; no firm D call. The source material was blood. The sequence was collected from a girl aged 10-17 years with multiple sclerosis. CDR3 sequence (DNA): TGTGCCAGCGGGCCCGACACGGTGAACTCCTACGAGCAGTACTTC. Encoded protein: CASGPDTVNSYEQYF.